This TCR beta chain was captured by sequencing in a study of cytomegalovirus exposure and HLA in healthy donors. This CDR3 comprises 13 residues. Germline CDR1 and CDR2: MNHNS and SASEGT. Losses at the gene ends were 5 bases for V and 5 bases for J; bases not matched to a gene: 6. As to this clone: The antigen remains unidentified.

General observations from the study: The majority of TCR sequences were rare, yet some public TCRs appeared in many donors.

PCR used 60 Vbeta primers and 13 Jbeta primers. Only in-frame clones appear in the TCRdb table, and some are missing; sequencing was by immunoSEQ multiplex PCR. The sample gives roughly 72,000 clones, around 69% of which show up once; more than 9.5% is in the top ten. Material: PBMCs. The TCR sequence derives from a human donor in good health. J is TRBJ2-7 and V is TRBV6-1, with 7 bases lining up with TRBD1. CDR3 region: CASSTRTGDEQYF. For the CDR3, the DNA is TGTGCCAGCAGTACCCGGACAGGCGACGAGCAGTACTTC.